The 27 T cell receptor beta chains listed next were all sequenced from one sample in a study of T-cell memory formation after mild COVID-19. TCRdb re-analysed the 5' RACE reads in MiXCR, keeping a single row per CDR3 protein. The data contain under 350,000 distinct CDR3 sequences, roughly 15% of them seen just once; the ten biggest clones take up 20% to 25%. The source material was PBMCs or a T cell subset sorted from them (not recorded which). These receptors were collected from a young man who had mild COVID-19 (a few samples of this study predate the infection). Cell type and time point are not known.

The chain couples TRBV24-1 to TRBJ2-3; D not resolved. The germline V gene has CDR1 KGHDR and CDR2 SFDVKD. The V and J ends lost 9 bases and 0 bases respectively, with 9 bases between them. The CDR3 loop spans 13 amino acids. CDR3 in amino acids: CATGKGSTDTQYF. For the CDR3, the DNA is TGTGCCACCGGAAAGGGCAGCACAGATACGCAGTATTTT.

This clonotype has ten or more counts. The chain is built from TRBV7-6 and TRBJ2-7; D unclear. Germline V lookup: CDR1 SGHVS, CDR2 FNYEAQ. V dropped 5 bases and J dropped 0 bases, with 8 bases sitting between them. The CDR3 is made up of 13 amino acids. The CDR3 nucleotides are TGTGCCAGCAGCCAGGCTCACTCCTACGAGCAGTACTTC. It translates to CASSQAHSYEQYF.

This clonotype was counted ten times or more. The chain carries TRBV7-8 and TRBJ1-6; TRBD1 might be the D (5 bases). The CDR3 runs 14 residues. The germline gives CDR1 SGHVS, CDR2 FQNEAQ. V was trimmed by 8 bases and J by 7 bases, leaving 15 bases between them. The CDR3 DNA follows: TGTGCCAGCGGGTCAGGGATCTGGAATTCACCCCTCCACTTT. Protein sequence: CASGSGIWNSPLHF.

In its sample, this clonotype was seen many times. CDR3 loop: CASSLNILDTQYF. CDR3 in DNA: TGTGCCAGCAGCTTGAACATTCTTGATACGCAGTATTTT. The chain uses TRBV5-6 and TRBJ2-3; D is uncertain. The germline V gene encodes CDR1 SGHDT and CDR2 YYEEEE. The CDR3 has 13 residues. Deletions cut 1 base from V and 6 bases from J, with 9 bases between.

Only a few counts were recorded for this clonotype. The V gene is TRBV6-2 or TRBV6-3, the J gene TRBJ2-3; 9 nucleotides align to TRBD2. The V segment lost 6 bases and the J segment 0 bases; nucleotides outside the gene matches: 19. CDR1 is MNHEY, CDR2 SVGEGT, per germline. The CDR3 loop spans 20 amino acids. CDR3 in amino acids: CASRRRGGRTLPSSTDTQYF. The DNA for the CDR3 is TGTGCCAGCAGGAGGCGGGGGGGCCGAACCTTACCTTCTAGCACAGATACGCAGTATTTT.

On this clonotype itself: A junction boundary mismatches the germline segment, possibly from a read error. This chain uses TRBV7-2 with TRBJ1-5, with no clear D. The CDR3 covers 12 residues. Germline CDR1 and CDR2: SGHTA and FQGNSA. CDR3 in DNA: TGTGACAGCAGCTTGGGCGGGCAGCCCCAGCATTTT. The encoded protein is CDSSLGGQPQHF.

This clonotype was found many times. V gene TRBV4-1 combines with J gene TRBJ2-5; 8 bases are shared with TRBD1. This CDR3 is 13 amino acids long. V lost 2 bases, J lost 5 bases, and 1 base stayed unmatched. From germline, CDR1 is MGHRA and CDR2 YSYEKL. For the CDR3, the DNA is TGCGCCAGCAGCCAAAGACAGGGGGAGACCCAGTACTTC. It specifies CASSQRQGETQYF.

The rearrangement uses TRBV19 and TRBJ2-5; the D gene is possibly TRBD2 (6 bases). The V gene lost 5 bases and the J gene lost 4 bases, with 8 bases spanning the gap. Germline V gene lookup returns CDR1 LNHDA and CDR2 SQIVND (reference sequence). The CDR3 spans 12 residues. The CDR3 nucleotides are TGTGCCAGTAGTGGGGGGTCAGAGACCCAGTACTTC. It encodes CASSGGSETQYF. Looking up the rest from reference TRBV19 and TRBJ2-5 gives the full variable domain: DGGITQSPKYLFRKEGQNVTLSCEQNLNHDAMYWYRQDPGQGLRLIYYSQIVNDFQKGDIAEGYSVSREKKESFPLTVTSAQKNPTAFYLCASSGGSETQYFGPGTRLLVL.

This clonotype was counted between two and nine times. V usage is TRBV3-1 and J usage is TRBJ1-1; no clear D. In germline, CDR1 is LGHDT, CDR2 YNNKEL (reference sequence). V was cut by 4 bases and J by 3 bases, with 18 bases left in between. This CDR3 region has 16 residues. The CDR3 protein is CASSPPFGEEDTEAFF. DNA of the CDR3: TGTGCCAGCAGCCCACCCTTTGGGGAGGAGGACACTGAAGCTTTCTTT.

This clonotype was seen a few times. V is TRBV30 and J is TRBJ2-6, with D perhaps matching TRBD1 (5 bases). Germline CDR1 GTSNPN, CDR2 SVGIG (reference sequence). This CDR3 has 14 amino acids. The V end was cut by 3 bases, the J end by 1 base, with 7 bases between. Here the CDR3 DNA reads TGTGCCTGGAGCGCAGGGTCTGGGGCCAACGTCCTGACTTTC. It encodes CAWSAGSGANVLTF.

The chain is built from TRBV4-2 and TRBJ2-7; D remains unclear. Trimming cost V 1 base and J 6 bases, with 7 bases left between them. The CDR3 has 12 amino acids. Germline CDR1 and CDR2: LGHNA and YNFKEQ. The CDR3 sequence: CASSQAKSEQYF. In nucleotides, the CDR3 is TGTGCCAGCAGCCAAGCAAAGAGCGAGCAGTACTTC.

This clonotype was seen more than once but under ten times. The V gene is TRBV18, the J gene TRBJ2-7; 8 bases are shared with TRBD2. Germline V gene lookup returns CDR1 KGHSH and CDR2 LQKENI. The CDR3 has 16 amino acids. V gave up 6 bases and J gave up 4 bases; unmatched junction bases: 14. CDR3 bases: TGTGCCAGCTCCCCCGCGACCGCACTAGCGGATTACGAGCAGTACGTC. Its translation is CASSPATALADYEQYV.

The CDR3 bases are TGTGCCAGCAGCCCCGGGACGCTGGCCGGGACCCAGTACTTC. The encoded protein is CASSPGTLAGTQYF. The rearrangement uses TRBV11-3 and TRBJ2-5, with D possibly called TRBD1 or TRBD2 (5 bases each). The CDR3 contains 14 residues. The V and J ends lost 5 bases and 7 bases respectively, with 17 bases between them. Germline V gives CDR1 SGHNT, CDR2 YENEEA.

This clonotype showed up many times. The chain uses TRBV10-3 and TRBJ1-1; D is perhaps TRBD1 (6 bases). Looked up from germline, CDR1 is ENHRY and CDR2 is SYGVKD. The CDR3 has 13 amino acids. V shed 3 bases and J shed 7 bases, with 12 bases lying between them. The CDR3 sequence: CAISDQGRGEAFF. CDR3 sequence (DNA): TGTGCCATCAGTGATCAGGGGAGAGGTGAAGCTTTCTTT.

The chain is built from TRBV4-2 and TRBJ2-3; D unclear. CDR1 LGHNA and CDR2 YNFKEQ come from the germline V gene. Trimming cost V 9 bases and J 0 bases, with 7 bases left between them. CDR3 length: 12 amino acids. The CDR3 DNA reads TGTGCCAGTCTCTCTAGCACAGATACGCAGTATTTT. It is translated as CASLSSTDTQYF.

Only a few counts were recorded for this clonotype. The rearrangement uses TRBV9 and TRBJ2-3; the D gene could be TRBD1 or TRBD2 (6 bases each). Germline V CDR1 and CDR2: SGDLS, YYNGEE. Deletions cut 3 bases from V and 3 bases from J, with 8 bases between. The CDR3 consists of 13 residues. CDR3 loop: CASSGGGTDTQYF. The DNA for the CDR3 is TGTGCCAGCAGCGGAGGGGGGACAGATACGCAGTATTTT.

This rearrangement joins TRBV28 to TRBJ1-2, with a tentative D call TRBD1 (5 bases). V was pared by 7 bases and J by 3 bases, with 12 bases between. CDR3 length: 13 residues. The V gene's germline CDR1 is MDHEN and CDR2 SYDVKM. CDR3 in DNA: TGTGCCAGCACTGGGGCAGGTGACTATGGCTACACCTTC. The encoded protein is CASTGAGDYGYTF.

Only a few counts were recorded for this clonotype. The chain has TRBV7-2 and TRBJ2-3; 11 bases fit TRBD2. The V and J ends lost 3 bases and 4 bases, in that order; junction bases with no gene match: 6. CDR1 SGHTA and CDR2 FQGNSA come from the germline V gene. The CDR3 totals 16 residues. The CDR3 DNA follows: TGTGCCAGCAGCTTTTCCGGGACTAGCGGATCAGATACGCAGTATTTT. This translates into CASSFSGTSGSDTQYF.

There are a few counts of this clonotype. This chain uses TRBV5-5 with TRBJ2-2; 7 nucleotides line up with TRBD1. V dropped 4 bases and J dropped 4; count of bases not matched to a gene: 7. CDR1 SGHKS and CDR2 YYEKEE come from the germline V gene (reference sequence). The CDR3 runs 15 residues. This CDR3 is CASSPRTGSTGELFF. Written as DNA, the CDR3 is TGTGCCAGCAGCCCTAGGACAGGCAGCACCGGGGAGCTGTTTTTT. Supplemented by reference TRBV5-5 and TRBJ2-2, the full variable domain reads DAGVTQSPTHLIKTRGQQVTLRCSPISGHKSVSWYQQVLGQGPQFIFQYYEKEERGRGNFPDRFSARQFPNYSSELNVNALLLGDSALYLCASSPRTGSTGELFFGEGSRLTVL.

The chain uses TRBV4-3 and TRBJ1-5, with D hard to call. CDR1 is LGHNA and CDR2 is YSLEER in the germline V gene. The CDR3 is 14 residues long. V was clipped by 1 base and J by 5 bases, with 9 bases between them. CDR3 sequence: CASSQVVADQPQHF. DNA for the CDR3: TGCGCCAGCAGCCAAGTCGTGGCGGATCAGCCCCAGCATTTT.

The chain combines TRBV2 with TRBJ2-5; no clear D gene. Germline CDR1 is SNHLY and CDR2 is FYNNEI. V gave up 8 bases and J gave up 5 bases, with 6 bases separating them. CDR3 length equals 10 residues. The CDR3 DNA follows: TGTGCCAGCGAGATGGAGACCCAGTACTTC. Residues: CASEMETQYF.

This clonotype was picked up one time. For the CDR3, the DNA is TGTGCCATCAGTGGGGGACTGGGGCAGTACTTC. Amino acids: CAISGGLGQYF. The chain has TRBV10-3 and TRBJ2-7, with a tentative D call TRBD2 (6 bases). The CDR3 spans 11 residues. Germline lookup yields CDR1 ENHRY and CDR2 SYGVKD. The V end was cut by 4 bases, the J end by 9 bases, with 10 bases between.

The chain carries TRBV12-3 or TRBV12-4 and TRBJ2-7, with 11 bases matching TRBD2. This CDR3 region has 14 residues. The J segment lost 2 bases and the V segment lost 3 bases, leaving 0 bases of the junction unmatched. The CDR3 sequence: CASSLTSGAYEQYF. CDR3 in DNA: TGTGCCAGCAGTTTGACTAGCGGGGCCTACGAGCAGTACTTC.

This chain joins TRBV2 and TRBJ1-1, with a weak D call TRBD1 (6 bases). The germline V gene encodes CDR1 SNHLY and CDR2 FYNNEI. This CDR3 contains 15 residues. V was cut by 8 bases and J by 0 bases, with 16 bases left in between. The CDR3 loop is CASQGQGNMNTEAFF. CDR3 coding DNA: TGTGCCAGCCAGGGGCAGGGGAACATGAACACTGAAGCTTTCTTT. Full variable domain (outside the CDR3, taken from reference TRBV2 and TRBJ1-1): EPEVTQTPSHQVTQMGQEVILRCVPISNHLYFYWYRQILGQKVEFLVSFYNNEISEKSEIFDDQFSVERPDGSNFTLKIRSTKLEDSAMYFCASQGQGNMNTEAFFGQGTRLTVV.

V gene TRBV6-1 combines with J gene TRBJ1-2; 12 positions agree with TRBD1. CDR1 is MNHNS and CDR2 is SASEGT in the germline V gene. CDR3 size: 16 residues. V lost 5 bases, J lost 8 bases, and 12 bases stayed unmatched. The chain's CDR3 is CASSQNRDRGLRGYTF. The CDR3 region has the DNA TGTGCCAGCAGTCAAAACCGGGACAGGGGGCTCCGGGGCTACACCTTC.

The genes are TRBV9 and TRBJ1-3; D gene uncertain. The germline V gene has CDR1 SGDLS and CDR2 YYNGEE. The V end lost 0 bases, the J end lost 4 bases, and 8 bases lay between the germline ends. CDR3 length: 14 amino acids. CDR3 region: CASSVAEKGNTIYF. The CDR3 DNA is TGTGCCAGCAGCGTAGCAGAGAAAGGAAACACCATATATTTT.

The rearrangement joins TRBV20-1 to TRBJ2-7; D unclear. The CDR3 extends over 13 amino acids. V was pared by 0 bases and J by 4 bases, with 10 bases between. Germline CDR1 is DFQATT and CDR2 is SNEGSKA (reference sequence). The CDR3 here is CSARDGRDYEQYF. CDR3 in DNA: TGCAGTGCTAGAGATGGCAGAGATTACGAGCAGTACTTC.